This TCR beta chain was sequenced during a study of blood T cells in healthy people across ages. A second PCR, run for about 6 to 11 cycles, used a sample-barcoded 5' primer plus a J-beta primer mix. TCRdb re-called the 5' RACE reads through MiXCR, storing one row per CDR3 protein. The table has 850,000 to 1,100,000 distinct CDR3 sequences, approximately 38% seen once. V lost 5 bases to trimming and J lost 1 base; unmatched junction nucleotides: 9. The CDR3 has 16 residues. Germline V gene sequence: CDR1 SGHTA, CDR2 FQGNSA. Overall study results and limits: More naive CD4+ cells and higher diversity were found in long-lived than in aged donors. Naive T cell percentage strongly correlated with TCR beta diversity.

With respect to this clonotype: Antigen: not known.

Roughly 9.2 milliliters was the volume of peripheral blood drawn from each donor. Total RNA, at least 5 micrograms per sample, was extracted from PBMCs. V gene TRBV7-2 combines with J gene TRBJ2-3, with 7 bases that match TRBD2. The source material was blood. The receptor comes from a man aged 18 to 29 in good health. The CDR3 is CASSPGSGIRTDTQYF. The CDR3 region has the DNA TGTGCCAGCAGCCCAGGAAGCGGGATTCGCACAGATACGCAGTATTTT. Complete variable domain (other parts from reference TRBV7-2 and TRBJ2-3): GAGVSQSPSNKVTEKGKDVELRCDPISGHTALYWYRQSLGQGLEFLIYFQGNSAPDKSGLPSDRFSAERTGGSVSTLTIQRTQQEDSAVYLCASSPGSGIRTDTQYFGPGTRLTVL.